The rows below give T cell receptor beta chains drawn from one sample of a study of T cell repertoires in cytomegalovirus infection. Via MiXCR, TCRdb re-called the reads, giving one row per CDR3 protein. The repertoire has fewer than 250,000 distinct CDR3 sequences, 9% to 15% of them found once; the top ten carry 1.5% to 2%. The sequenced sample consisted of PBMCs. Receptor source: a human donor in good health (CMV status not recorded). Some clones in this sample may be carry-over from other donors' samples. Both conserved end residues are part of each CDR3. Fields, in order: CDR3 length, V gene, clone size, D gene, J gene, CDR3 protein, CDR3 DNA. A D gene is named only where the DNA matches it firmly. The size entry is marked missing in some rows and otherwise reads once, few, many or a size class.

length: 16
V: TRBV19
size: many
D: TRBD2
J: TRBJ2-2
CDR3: CASIRSGASNTGELFF
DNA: TGTGCCAGTATCCGTAGCGGGGCGTCGAACACCGGGGAGCTGTTTTTT

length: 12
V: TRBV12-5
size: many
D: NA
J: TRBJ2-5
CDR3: CASGLVRETQYF
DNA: TGTGCTAGTGGTTTGGTACGCGAGACCCAGTACTTC

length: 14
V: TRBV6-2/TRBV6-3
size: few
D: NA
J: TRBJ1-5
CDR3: CASSLLGGKQPQHF
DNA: TGTGCCAGCAGCCTACTGGGGGGAAAGCAGCCCCAGCATTTT

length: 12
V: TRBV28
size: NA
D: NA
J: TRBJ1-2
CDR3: CATGTLNYGYTF
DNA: TGTGCCACCGGGACATTGAACTATGGCTACACCTTC

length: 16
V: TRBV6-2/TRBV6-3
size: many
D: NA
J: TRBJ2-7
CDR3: CASPISSWGRPREQYF
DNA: TGTGCCAGCCCCATCTCCTCTTGGGGCAGACCTAGGGAGCAGTACTTC

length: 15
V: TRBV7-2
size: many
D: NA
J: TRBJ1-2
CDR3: CASSSSVTANYGYTF
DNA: TGTGCCAGCAGCTCAAGCGTCACGGCCAACTATGGCTACACCTTC

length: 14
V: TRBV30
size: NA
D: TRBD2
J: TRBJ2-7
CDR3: CAWRPQREFYEQYF
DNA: TGTGCCTGGCGACCTCAGCGGGAGTTTTACGAGCAGTACTTC

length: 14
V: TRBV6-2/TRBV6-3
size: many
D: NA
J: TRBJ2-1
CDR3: CASSPSTTYNEQFF
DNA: TGTGCCAGCAGCCCCTCCACAACGTACAATGAGCAGTTCTTC

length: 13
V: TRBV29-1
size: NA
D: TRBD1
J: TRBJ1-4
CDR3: CSAQTGGNEKLFF
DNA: TGCAGCGCCCAGACAGGGGGCAATGAAAAACTGTTTTTT

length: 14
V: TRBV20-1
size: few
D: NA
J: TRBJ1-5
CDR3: CSAGGGNGNQPQHF
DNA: TGCAGTGCTGGAGGGGGGAACGGCAATCAGCCCCAGCATTTT

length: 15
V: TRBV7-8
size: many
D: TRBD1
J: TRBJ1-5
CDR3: CASSSLTGVNQPQHF
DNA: TGTGCCAGCAGCTCATTAACAGGGGTCAATCAGCCCCAGCATTTT

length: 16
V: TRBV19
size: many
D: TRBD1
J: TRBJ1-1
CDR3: CASSIIRGQGATEAFF
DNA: TGTGCCAGTAGTATAATTCGCGGACAGGGGGCCACTGAAGCTTTCTTT

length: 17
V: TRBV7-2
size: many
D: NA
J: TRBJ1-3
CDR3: CASSLIPDSLSGNTIYF
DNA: TGTGCCAGCAGCTTAATCCCGGACAGCCTCTCTGGAAACACCATATATTTT

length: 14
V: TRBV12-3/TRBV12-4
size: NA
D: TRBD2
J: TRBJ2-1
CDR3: CASSLGSSGSEQFF
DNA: TGTGCCAGCAGTTTAGGTTCTAGCGGGAGTGAGCAGTTCTTC

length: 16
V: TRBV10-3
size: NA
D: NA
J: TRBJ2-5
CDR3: CAISESLGPAKETQYF
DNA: TGTGCCATCAGTGAGTCGCTGGGTCCCGCGAAAGAGACCCAGTACTTC

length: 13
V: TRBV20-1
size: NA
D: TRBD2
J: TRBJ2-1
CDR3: CSGGGSSYNEQFF
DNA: TGCAGCGGCGGGGGGAGCTCCTACAATGAGCAGTTCTTC

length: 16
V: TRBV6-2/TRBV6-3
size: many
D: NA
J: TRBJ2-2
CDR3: CASRDWSGSNTGELFF
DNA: TGTGCCAGCAGAGACTGGTCGGGGTCGAACACCGGGGAGCTGTTTTTT

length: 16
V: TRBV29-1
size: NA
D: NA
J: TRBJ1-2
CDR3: CSVERSGAGNNYGYTF
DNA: TGCAGCGTTGAAAGATCAGGGGCAGGGAATAACTATGGCTACACCTTC

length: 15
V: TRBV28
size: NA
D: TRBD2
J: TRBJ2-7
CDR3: CASSQGRTGGYEQYF
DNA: TGTGCCAGCAGCCAAGGGAGGACGGGGGGCTACGAGCAGTACTTC

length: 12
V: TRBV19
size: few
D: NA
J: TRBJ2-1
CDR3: CASSIGDNEQFF
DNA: TGTGCCAGTAGTATAGGGGACAATGAGCAGTTCTTC

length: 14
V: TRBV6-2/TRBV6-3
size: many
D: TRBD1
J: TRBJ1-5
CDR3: CASSPTGDNQPQHF
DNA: TGTGCCAGCAGCCCCACAGGGGACAATCAGCCCCAGCATTTT

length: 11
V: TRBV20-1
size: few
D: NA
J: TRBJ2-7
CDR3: CSASRSENEYF
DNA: TGCAGTGCTAGTCGGTCGGAGAACGAGTACTTC

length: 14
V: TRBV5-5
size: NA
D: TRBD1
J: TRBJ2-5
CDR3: CASSLDRGGETQYF
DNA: TGTGCCAGCAGCTTGGACAGGGGCGGAGAGACCCAGTACTTC

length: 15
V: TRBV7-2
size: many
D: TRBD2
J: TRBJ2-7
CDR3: CASSMRTSSQNEQYF
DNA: TGTGCCAGCAGCATGAGGACTAGCAGTCAGAACGAGCAGTACTTC

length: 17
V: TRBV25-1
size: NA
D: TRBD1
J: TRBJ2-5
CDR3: CASSEKLDRDFSETQYF
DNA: TGTGCCAGCAGTGAAAAGCTGGACAGGGATTTTTCAGAGACCCAGTACTTC

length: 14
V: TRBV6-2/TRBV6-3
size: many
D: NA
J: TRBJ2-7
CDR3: CASSYGGALDEQYF
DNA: TGTGCCAGCAGTTACGGCGGGGCCCTGGACGAGCAGTACTTC

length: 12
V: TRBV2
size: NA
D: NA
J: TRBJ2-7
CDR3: CASSGQLYEQYF
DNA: TGTGCCAGCAGTGGACAGTTATACGAGCAGTACTTC

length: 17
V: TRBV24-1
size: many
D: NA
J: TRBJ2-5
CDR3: CATSDSTGREDEETQYF
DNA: TGTGCCACCAGTGATTCGACAGGGAGGGAAGACGAGGAGACCCAGTACTTC

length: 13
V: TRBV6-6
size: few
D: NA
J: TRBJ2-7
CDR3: CASSYDTYSEQYF
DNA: TGTGCCAGCAGTTACGATACTTACAGCGAGCAGTACTTC

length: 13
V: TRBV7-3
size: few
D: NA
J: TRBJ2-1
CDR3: CASSLSPSNEQFF
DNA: TGTGCCAGCAGCTTAAGTCCGAGTAATGAGCAGTTCTTC

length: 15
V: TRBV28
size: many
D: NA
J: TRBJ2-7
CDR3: CASSSTGPHLYEQYF
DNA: TGTGCCAGCAGTTCCACGGGGCCCCACCTCTACGAGCAGTACTTC

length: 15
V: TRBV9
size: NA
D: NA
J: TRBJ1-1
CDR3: CASSVAQGPNTEAFF
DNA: TGTGCCAGCAGCGTAGCCCAGGGGCCGAACACTGAAGCTTTCTTT

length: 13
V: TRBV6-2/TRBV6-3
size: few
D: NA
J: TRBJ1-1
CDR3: CASRPTGNTEAFF
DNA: TGTGCCAGCAGGCCGACAGGGAACACTGAAGCTTTCTTT

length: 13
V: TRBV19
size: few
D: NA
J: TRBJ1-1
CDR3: CALTGRGDTEAFF
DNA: TGTGCACTGACAGGCCGAGGGGACACTGAAGCTTTCTTT

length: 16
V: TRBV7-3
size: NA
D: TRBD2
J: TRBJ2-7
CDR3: CASSLGGGRAVNEQYF
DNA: TGTGCCAGCAGCTTAGGTGGCGGGAGGGCCGTAAACGAGCAGTACTTC

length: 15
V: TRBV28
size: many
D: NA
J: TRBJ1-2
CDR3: CASSLAGHQNYGYTF
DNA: TGTGCCAGCAGTTTAGCCGGACATCAGAACTATGGCTACACCTTC

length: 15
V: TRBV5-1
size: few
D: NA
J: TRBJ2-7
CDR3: CASSSLTGPSYEQYF
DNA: TGCGCCAGCAGCTCTTTGACAGGACCCTCCTACGAGCAGTACTTC

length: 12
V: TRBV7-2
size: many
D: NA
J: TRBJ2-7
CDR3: CASSLSSYEQYF
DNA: TGTGCCAGCAGCTTGAGCTCCTACGAGCAGTACTTC

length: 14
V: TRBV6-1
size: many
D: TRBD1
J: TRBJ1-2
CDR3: CASSRDRINYGYTF
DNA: TGTGCCAGCAGTCGGGACAGAATTAACTATGGCTACACCTTC

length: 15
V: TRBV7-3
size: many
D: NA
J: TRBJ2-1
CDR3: CASTLDASSYNEQFF
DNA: TGTGCCAGCACCCTTGACGCGAGCTCCTACAATGAGCAGTTCTTC

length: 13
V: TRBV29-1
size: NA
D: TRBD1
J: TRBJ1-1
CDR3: CSVEGTGRFEAFF
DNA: TGCAGCGTTGAGGGGACAGGGCGATTTGAAGCTTTCTTT

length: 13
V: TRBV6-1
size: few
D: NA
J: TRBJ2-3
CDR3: CAARTGITDTQYF
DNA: TGTGCCGCCAGGACCGGGATAACAGATACGCAGTATTTT

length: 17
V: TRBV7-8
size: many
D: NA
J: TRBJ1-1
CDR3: CASSRMGSIAMNTEAFF
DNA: TGTGCCAGCAGCCGAATGGGGTCGATAGCGATGAACACTGAAGCTTTCTTT

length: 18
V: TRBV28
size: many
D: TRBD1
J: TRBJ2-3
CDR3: CASSPPGTGGLSSDTQYF
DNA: TGTGCCAGCAGTCCCCCCGGGACAGGGGGCCTGAGTTCAGATACGCAGTATTTT

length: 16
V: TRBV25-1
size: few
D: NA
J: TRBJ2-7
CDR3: CASSASRDGPFGEQYF
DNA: TGTGCCAGCAGTGCCTCTAGGGACGGTCCCTTTGGCGAGCAGTACTTC

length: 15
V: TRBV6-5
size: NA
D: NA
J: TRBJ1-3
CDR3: CASSRPGGAGNTIYF
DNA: TGTGCCAGCAGCCGACCTGGAGGGGCGGGAAACACCATATATTTT

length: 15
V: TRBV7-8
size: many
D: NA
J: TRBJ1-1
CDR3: CASSPQGLANTEAFF
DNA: TGTGCCAGCAGCCCGCAGGGGTTAGCGAACACTGAAGCTTTCTTT

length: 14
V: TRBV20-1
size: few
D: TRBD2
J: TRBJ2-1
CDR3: CSADTSGRVNEQFF
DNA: TGCAGTGCTGATACTAGCGGGAGGGTTAATGAGCAGTTCTTC

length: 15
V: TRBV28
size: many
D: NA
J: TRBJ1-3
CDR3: CASTPPRRAGNTIYF
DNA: TGTGCCAGCACCCCACCCCGAAGGGCTGGAAACACCATATATTTT

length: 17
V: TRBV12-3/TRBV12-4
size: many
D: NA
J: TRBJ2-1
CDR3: CASSFGGGANPYNEQFF
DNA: TGTGCCAGCAGTTTCGGCGGGGGCGCCAATCCCTACAATGAGCAGTTCTTC

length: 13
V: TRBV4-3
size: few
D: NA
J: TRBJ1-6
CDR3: CASSQEEDRLLHF
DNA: TGCGCCAGCAGCCAAGAAGAAGATAGACTCCTCCACTTT

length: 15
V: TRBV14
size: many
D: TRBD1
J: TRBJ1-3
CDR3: CASSPQTGAGNTIYF
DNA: TGTGCCAGCAGCCCCCAGACAGGGGCTGGAAACACCATATATTTT

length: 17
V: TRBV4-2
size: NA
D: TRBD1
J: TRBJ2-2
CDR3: CASSQVWGQGVGGELFF
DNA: TGTGCCAGCAGCCAAGTGTGGGGACAGGGGGTCGGCGGGGAGCTGTTTTTT

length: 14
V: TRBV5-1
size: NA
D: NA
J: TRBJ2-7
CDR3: CASSSNQKGYEQYF
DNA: TGCGCCAGCAGTTCGAACCAGAAAGGATACGAGCAGTACTTC

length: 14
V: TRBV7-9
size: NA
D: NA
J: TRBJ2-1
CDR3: CASNPDLTDNEQFF
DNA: TGTGCCAGCAACCCCGATCTTACGGATAATGAGCAGTTCTTC

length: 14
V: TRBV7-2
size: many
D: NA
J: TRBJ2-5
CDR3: CASSSGLTQETQYF
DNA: TGTGCCAGCAGCTCAGGACTTACACAAGAGACCCAGTACTTC

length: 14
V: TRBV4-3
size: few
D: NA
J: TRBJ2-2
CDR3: CASSPGGGTGELFF
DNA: TGCGCCAGCAGCCCAGGAGGGGGCACCGGGGAGCTGTTTTTT